The present T cell receptor beta chain was sequenced within a study of T cells in Graves' hyperthyroidism and ophthalmopathy. Whole-study context: Peripheral blood collection took place at initial diagnosis, before any treatment.

RNA transcripts served as the template for amplifying TCR beta CDR3 regions. The TCR CDR3 first-round RT-PCR relied on the HTBI primer set. TCRdb called the multiplex PCR reads again in MiXCR, with one record for every CDR3 protein. The sample consists of 280,000 or so distinct CDR3 sequences, 25% of them appearing once. Patients aged 18 to 65 had newly diagnosed hyperthyroidism that had lasted under 2 months. From less than 13 ml of fresh peripheral blood, PBMCs were isolated. This clonotype has at least ten counts. The antigen remains undetermined. Findings and limits, study-wide: Ophthalmopathy and stable hyperthyroidism were separated by a 13 V-J model.

Germline V gives CDR1 MNHNS, CDR2 SASEGT. The CDR3 has 15 residues. V shed 3 bases, J shed 2 bases, and the junction held 5 bases outside the gene matches. This chain links TRBV6-1 with TRBJ2-7; 9 bases line up with TRBD2. Input material: blood. The sequence was collected from a man aged 35-49 years with Graves' hyperthyroidism that later progressed to Graves' ophthalmopathy. The CDR3 region has the DNA TGTGCCAGCAGTGAGGTAGCGGGAGCGACCTACGAGCAGTACTTC. Its translation is CASSEVAGATYEQYF.